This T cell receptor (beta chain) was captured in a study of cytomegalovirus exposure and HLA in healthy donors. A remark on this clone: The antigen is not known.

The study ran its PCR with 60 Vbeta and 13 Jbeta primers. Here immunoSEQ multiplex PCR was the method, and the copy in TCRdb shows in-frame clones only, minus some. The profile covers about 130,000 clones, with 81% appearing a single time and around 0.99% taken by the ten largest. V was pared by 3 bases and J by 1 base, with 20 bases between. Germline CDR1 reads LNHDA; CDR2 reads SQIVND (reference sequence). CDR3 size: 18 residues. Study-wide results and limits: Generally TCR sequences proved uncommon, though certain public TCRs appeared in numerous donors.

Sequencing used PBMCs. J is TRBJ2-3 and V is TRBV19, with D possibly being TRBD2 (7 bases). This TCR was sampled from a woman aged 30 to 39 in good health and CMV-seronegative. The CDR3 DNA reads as TGTGCCAGTAGTATTGGACTAGGGGGATACTTTCGCACAGATACGCAGTATTTT. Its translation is CASSIGLGGYFRTDTQYF.